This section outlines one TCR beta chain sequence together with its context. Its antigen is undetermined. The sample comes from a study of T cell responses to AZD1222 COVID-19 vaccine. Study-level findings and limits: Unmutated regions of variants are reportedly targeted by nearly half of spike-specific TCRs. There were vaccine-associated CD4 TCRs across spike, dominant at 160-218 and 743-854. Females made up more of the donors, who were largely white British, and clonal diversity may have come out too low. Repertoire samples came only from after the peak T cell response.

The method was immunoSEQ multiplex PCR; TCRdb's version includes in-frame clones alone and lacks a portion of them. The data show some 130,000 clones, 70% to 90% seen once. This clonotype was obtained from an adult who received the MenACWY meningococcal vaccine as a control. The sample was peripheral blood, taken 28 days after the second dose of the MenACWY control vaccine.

The CDR3 loop is CASSSGQGAGGYTF. The CDR3 DNA reads TGTGCCAGCAGCTCGGGACAGGGGGCTGGAGGCTACACCTTC. V usage is TRBV7-2 and J usage is TRBJ1-2; 12 bases align to TRBD1. Germline V CDR1 and CDR2: SGHTA, FQGNSA. V was pared by 4 bases and J by 8 bases, with 5 bases of the junction left unmatched. The CDR3 length is 14 residues.